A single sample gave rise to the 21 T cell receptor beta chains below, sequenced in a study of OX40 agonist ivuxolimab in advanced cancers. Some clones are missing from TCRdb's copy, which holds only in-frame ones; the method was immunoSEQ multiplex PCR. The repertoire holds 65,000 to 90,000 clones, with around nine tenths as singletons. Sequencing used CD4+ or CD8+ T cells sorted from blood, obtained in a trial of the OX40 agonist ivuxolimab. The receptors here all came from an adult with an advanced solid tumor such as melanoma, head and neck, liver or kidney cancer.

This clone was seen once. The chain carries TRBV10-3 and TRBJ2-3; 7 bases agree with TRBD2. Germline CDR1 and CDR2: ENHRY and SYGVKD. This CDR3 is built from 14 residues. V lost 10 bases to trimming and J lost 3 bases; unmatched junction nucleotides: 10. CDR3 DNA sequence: TGTGCCACCAAGGTGAGCGGGACGACAGATACGCAGTATTTT. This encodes CATKVSGTTDTQYF.

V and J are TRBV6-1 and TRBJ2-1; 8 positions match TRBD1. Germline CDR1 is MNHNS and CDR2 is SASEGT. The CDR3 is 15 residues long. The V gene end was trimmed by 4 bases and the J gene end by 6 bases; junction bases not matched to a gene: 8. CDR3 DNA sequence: TGTGCCAGCAGTGTCACAGGGGGAAGAGGCAATGAGCAGTTCTTC. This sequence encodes CASSVTGGRGNEQFF.

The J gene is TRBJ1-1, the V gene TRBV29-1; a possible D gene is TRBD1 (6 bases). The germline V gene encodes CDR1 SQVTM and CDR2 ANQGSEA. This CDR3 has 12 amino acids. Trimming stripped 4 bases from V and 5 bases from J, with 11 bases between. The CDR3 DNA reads TGCAGCGTTGCACAGGGTTTAACTGAAGCTTTCTTT. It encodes CSVAQGLTEAFF.

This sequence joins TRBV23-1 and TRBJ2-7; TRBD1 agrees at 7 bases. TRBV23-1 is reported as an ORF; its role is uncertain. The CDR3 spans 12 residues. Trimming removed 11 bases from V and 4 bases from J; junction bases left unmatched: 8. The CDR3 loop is CAWGRGFYEQYF. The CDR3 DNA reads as TGCGCCTGGGGCAGGGGGTTTTACGAGCAGTACTTC.

CDR3 bases: TGCGCCAGCACGGGGGGCGGTGGGGCCAACGTCCTGACTTTC. This encodes CASTGGGGANVLTF. The chain has TRBV5-1 and TRBJ2-6; TRBD2 is a possible D gene (7 bases). V was pared by 6 bases and J by 3 bases, with 10 bases between. The CDR3 is made up of 14 amino acids. Germline V gene sequence: CDR1 SGHRS, CDR2 YFSETQ.

The DNA for the CDR3 is TGTGCCAGCAGTTTATCGGGTATCCCCTACGAGCAGTACTTC. Its translation: CASSLSGIPYEQYF. The V and J genes are TRBV27 and TRBJ2-7; D remains unclear. Germline CDR1 MNHEY, CDR2 SMNVEV (reference sequence). Trimming left V 0 bases short and J 2 bases short, with 8 bases between. This CDR3 has 14 amino acids.

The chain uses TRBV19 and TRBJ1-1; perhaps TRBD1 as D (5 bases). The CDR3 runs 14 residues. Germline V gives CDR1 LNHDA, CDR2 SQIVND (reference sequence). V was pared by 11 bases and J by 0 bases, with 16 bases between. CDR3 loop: CAAQRPGLNTEAFF. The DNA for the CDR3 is TGTGCCGCCCAGAGGCCGGGGCTGAACACTGAAGCTTTCTTT.

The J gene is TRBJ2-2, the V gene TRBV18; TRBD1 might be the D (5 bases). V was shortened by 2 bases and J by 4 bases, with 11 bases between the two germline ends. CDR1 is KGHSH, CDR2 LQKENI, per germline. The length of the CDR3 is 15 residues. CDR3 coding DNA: TGTGCCAGCTCACCATACTTACAGGCCACCGGGGAGCTGTTTTTT. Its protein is CASSPYLQATGELFF.

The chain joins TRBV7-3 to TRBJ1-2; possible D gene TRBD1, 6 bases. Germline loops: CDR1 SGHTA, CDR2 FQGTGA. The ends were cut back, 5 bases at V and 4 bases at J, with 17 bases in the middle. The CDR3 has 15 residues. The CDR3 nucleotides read TGTGCCAGCAGCCCCCAACAGGGCTCGACCTATGGCTACACCTTC. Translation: CASSPQQGSTYGYTF. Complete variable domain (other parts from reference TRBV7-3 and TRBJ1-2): GAGVSQTPSNKVTEKGKYVELRCDPISGHTALYWYRQSLGQGPEFLIYFQGTGAADDSGLPNDRFFAVRPEGSVSTLKIQRTERGDSAVYLCASSPQQGSTYGYTFGSGTRLTVV.

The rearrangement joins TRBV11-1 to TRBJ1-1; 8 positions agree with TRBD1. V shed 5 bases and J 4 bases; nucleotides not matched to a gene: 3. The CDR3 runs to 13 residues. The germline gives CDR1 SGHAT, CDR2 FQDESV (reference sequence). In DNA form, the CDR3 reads TGTGCCAGCAGCCCAGACAGGGGCACTGAAGCTTTCTTT. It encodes CASSPDRGTEAFF.

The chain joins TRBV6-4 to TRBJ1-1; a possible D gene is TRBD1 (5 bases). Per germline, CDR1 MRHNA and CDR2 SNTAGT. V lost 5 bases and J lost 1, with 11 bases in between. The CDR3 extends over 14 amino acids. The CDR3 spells CASSPTGRNTEAFF. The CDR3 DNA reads TGTGCCAGCAGTCCCACGGGACGGAACACTGAAGCTTTCTTT.

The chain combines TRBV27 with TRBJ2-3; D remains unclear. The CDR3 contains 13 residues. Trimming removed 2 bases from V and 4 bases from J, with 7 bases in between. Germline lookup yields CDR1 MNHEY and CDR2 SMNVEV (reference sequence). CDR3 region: CASSLLGSDTQYF. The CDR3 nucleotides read TGTGCCAGCAGTTTACTAGGATCAGATACGCAGTATTTT.

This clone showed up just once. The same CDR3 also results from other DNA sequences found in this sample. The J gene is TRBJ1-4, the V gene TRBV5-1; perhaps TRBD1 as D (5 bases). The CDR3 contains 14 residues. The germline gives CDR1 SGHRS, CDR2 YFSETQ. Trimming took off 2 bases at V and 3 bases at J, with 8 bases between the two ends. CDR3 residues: CASSLRDPNEKLFF. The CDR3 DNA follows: TGCGCCAGCAGCTTACGGGACCCTAATGAAAAACTGTTTTTT.

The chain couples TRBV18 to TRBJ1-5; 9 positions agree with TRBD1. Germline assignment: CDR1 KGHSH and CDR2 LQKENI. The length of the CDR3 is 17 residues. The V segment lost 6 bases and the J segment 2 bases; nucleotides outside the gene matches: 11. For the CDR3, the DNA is TGTGCCAGCTCCCCCGCGGGGGGGGACAGGGGCAATCAGCCCCAGCATTTT. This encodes CASSPAGGDRGNQPQHF.

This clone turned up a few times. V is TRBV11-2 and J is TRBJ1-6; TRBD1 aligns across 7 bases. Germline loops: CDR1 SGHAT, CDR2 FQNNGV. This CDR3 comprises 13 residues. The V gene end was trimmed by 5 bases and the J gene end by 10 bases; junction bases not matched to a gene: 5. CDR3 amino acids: CASSGRQGSPLHF. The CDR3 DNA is TGTGCCAGCAGCGGACGACAGGGATCACCCCTCCACTTT.

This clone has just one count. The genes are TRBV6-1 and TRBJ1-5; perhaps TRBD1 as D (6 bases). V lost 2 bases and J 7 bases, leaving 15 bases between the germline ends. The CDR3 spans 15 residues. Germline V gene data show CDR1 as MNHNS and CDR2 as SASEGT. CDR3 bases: TGTGCCAGCAGTGAAAGGACAGCCGGTGGACAGCCCCAGCATTTT. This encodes CASSERTAGGQPQHF.

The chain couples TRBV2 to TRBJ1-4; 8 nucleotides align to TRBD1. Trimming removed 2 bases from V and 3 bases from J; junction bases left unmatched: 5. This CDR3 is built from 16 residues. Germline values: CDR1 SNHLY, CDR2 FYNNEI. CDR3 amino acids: CASSETGGRSNEKLFF. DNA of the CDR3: TGTGCCAGCAGTGAAACAGGGGGTAGATCTAATGAAAAACTGTTTTTT.

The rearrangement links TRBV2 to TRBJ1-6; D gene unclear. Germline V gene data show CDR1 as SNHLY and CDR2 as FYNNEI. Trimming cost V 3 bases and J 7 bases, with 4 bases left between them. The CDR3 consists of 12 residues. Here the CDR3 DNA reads TGTGCCAGCAGTGATAGCAATTCACCCCTCCACTTT. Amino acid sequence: CASSDSNSPLHF.

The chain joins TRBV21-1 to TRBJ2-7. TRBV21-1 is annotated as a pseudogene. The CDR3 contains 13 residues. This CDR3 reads CASTQRTSYEQYF. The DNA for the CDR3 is TGTGCCAGCACCCAACGGACCTCCTACGAGCAGTACTTC.

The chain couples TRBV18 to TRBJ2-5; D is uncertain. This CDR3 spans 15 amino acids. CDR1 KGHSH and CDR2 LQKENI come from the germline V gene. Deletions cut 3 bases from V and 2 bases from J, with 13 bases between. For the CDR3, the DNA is TGTGCCAGCTCACCGCCGGGCCTGTCACAAGAGACCCAGTACTTC. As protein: CASSPPGLSQETQYF.

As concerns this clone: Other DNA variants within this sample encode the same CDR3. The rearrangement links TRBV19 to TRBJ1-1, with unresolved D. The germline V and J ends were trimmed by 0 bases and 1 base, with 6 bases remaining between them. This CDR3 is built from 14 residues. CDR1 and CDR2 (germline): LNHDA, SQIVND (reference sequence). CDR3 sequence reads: CASSIDLENTEAFF. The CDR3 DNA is TGTGCCAGTAGTATAGATCTGGAGAACACTGAAGCTTTCTTT.